Following are 15 T cell receptor beta chains from one sample sequenced in a study of T cell responses to AZD1222 COVID-19 vaccine (dated by TCRdb to the early 2020s). The intended sense of this specimen's time point label: baseline before first vaccination. The method behind the library was the immunoSEQ multiplex PCR assay. In its TCRdb copy, this immuneACCESS table keeps in-frame sequences only and misses some clones. Where compared with another copy, unresolved V genes explain less than half of these, and the others have no known cause. The table for this sample lists about 110,000 clones; around 84% of them were counted only once. The ten largest clonotypes hold 3% to 4% of the sample. The sample was peripheral blood, taken on day 0 of AZD1222 vaccination. These receptors came from an adult in good health.

This clone was found once. The chain links TRBV19 to TRBJ2-3, with D perhaps matching TRBD1 or TRBD2 (5 bases each). In germline, CDR1 is LNHDA, CDR2 SQIVND (reference sequence). CDR3 length equals 13 residues. Trimming removed 4 bases from V and 4 bases from J, with 9 bases in between. CDR3 region: CASSTQGADTQYF. The CDR3 nucleotides read TGTGCCAGTAGTACCCAGGGAGCAGATACGCAGTATTTT.

The chain recombines TRBV19 with TRBJ1-3; D unresolved. In germline, CDR1 is LNHDA, CDR2 SQIVND (reference sequence). CDR3 length: 14 amino acids. Trimming took off 8 bases at V and 0 bases at J, with 11 bases between the two ends. The CDR3 nucleotides are TGTGCCAGTGCCTCCGGAACCTCTGGAAACACCATATATTTT. Translated: CASASGTSGNTIYF.

This rearrangement joins TRBV6-5 to TRBJ1-1; tentative D call: TRBD1 (5 bases). V was trimmed by 6 bases and J by 0 bases, leaving 8 bases between them. The CDR3 spans 13 residues. In germline, CDR1 is MNHEY, CDR2 SVGAGI. CDR3 DNA sequence: TGTGCCAGCAGCTCGACAGTGAACACTGAAGCTTTCTTT. Amino acid sequence: CASSSTVNTEAFF.

This chain uses TRBV11-2 with TRBJ2-3, with D perhaps TRBD2 (6 bases). Germline V lookup: CDR1 SGHAT, CDR2 FQNNGV. V lost 3 bases to trimming and J lost 1 base, with 17 bases between them. The CDR3 sequence is 17 residues long. CDR3 in DNA: TGTGCCAGCAGCTTTCTATGGGAGGTTGGGGGCACAGATACGCAGTATTTT. Encoded protein: CASSFLWEVGGTDTQYF.

This clone was seen a few times. The chain links TRBV11-2 to TRBJ1-2, with D possibly being TRBD1 (5 bases). Germline loops: CDR1 SGHAT, CDR2 FQNNGV. V lost 4 bases and J 8 bases, leaving 8 bases between the germline ends. This CDR3 is 11 amino acids long. CDR3 nucleotides: TGTGCCAGCAGCTCCCGGGGGGGCTACACCTTC. Protein product: CASSSRGGYTF.

This clone was recorded a few times. V gene TRBV6-4 combines with J gene TRBJ2-4; possibly TRBD1 for D (6 bases). The CDR3 is made up of 12 amino acids. Germline V gene lookup returns CDR1 MRHNA and CDR2 SNTAGT. V gave up 4 bases and J gave up 6 bases, with 7 bases separating them. In DNA, the CDR3 is TGTGCCAGCAGTGGAGGGGGAAACATTCAGTACTTC. Translated, it gives CASSGGGNIQYF.

On this clone itself: One end of the junction varies from germline; a read error may be responsible. This chain joins TRBV15 and TRBJ1-1; a weak D match, TRBD1 (5 bases). The CDR3 is 14 residues long. Germline V lookup: CDR1 LNHNV, CDR2 YYDKDF (reference sequence). The CDR3 DNA reads as TGTGCCACCAGCCCCGGGGGACTTGCCTTTCTAAGGATCTTT. This codes for CATSPGGLAFLRIF. Looking up the rest from reference TRBV15 and TRBJ1-1 gives the full variable domain: DAMVIQNPRYQVTQFGKPVTLSCSQTLNHNVMYWYQQKSSQAPKLLFHYYDKDFNNEADTPDNFQSRRPNTSFCFLDIRSPGLGDTAMYLCATSPGGLAFLRIFGQGTRLTVV.

The chain joins TRBV9 to TRBJ2-3; 8 bases are a match to TRBD2. V dropped 7 bases and J dropped 0; count of bases not matched to a gene: 4. The CDR3 spans 14 residues. The V gene's germline CDR1 is SGDLS and CDR2 YYNGEE. CDR3 nucleotide sequence: TGTGCCAGCCGGGGGGGGCAAAGCACAGATACGCAGTATTTT. It specifies CASRGGQSTDTQYF.

The chain recombines TRBV7-3 with TRBJ2-1; 9 bases are shared with TRBD1. The CDR3 contains 14 residues. V was pared by 5 bases and J by 8 bases, with 7 bases of the junction left unmatched. Germline CDR1 SGHTA, CDR2 FQGTGA. CDR3 coding DNA: TGTGCCAGCAGCACGGGACAGGGAACAGATGAGCAGTTCTTC. Translated, it gives CASSTGQGTDEQFF.

The chain uses TRBV5-1 and TRBJ2-5, with 10 bases fitting TRBD2. J was trimmed by 4 bases and V by 2 bases; bases with no gene match: 5. The germline V gene encodes CDR1 SGHRS and CDR2 YFSETQ. The CDR3 runs to 15 residues. The CDR3 DNA reads TGCGCCAGCAGCTTAGCGGGGGGGCTACGAGAGACCCAGTACTTC. It is translated as CASSLAGGLRETQYF.

DNA of the CDR3: TGCAGCGTAGAACAGGGGCAGCAGTTCTTC. Residues: CSVEQGQQFF. This rearrangement joins TRBV29-1 to TRBJ2-1; 7 bases align to TRBD1. Per germline, CDR1 SQVTM and CDR2 ANQGSEA. The V and J ends lost 6 bases and 11 bases, in that order; junction bases with no gene match: 4. The CDR3 is 10 amino acids.

The chain joins TRBV6-1 to TRBJ2-1; no clear D gene. V dropped 3 bases and J dropped 8 bases, with 8 bases sitting between them. Germline V lookup: CDR1 MNHNS, CDR2 SASEGT. The CDR3 contains 12 residues. For the CDR3, the DNA is TGTGCCAGCAGTGACCGGCCCCATGAGCAGTTCTTC. The encoded protein is CASSDRPHEQFF.

V usage is TRBV9 and J usage is TRBJ2-2; 7 nucleotides line up with TRBD1. This CDR3 spans 15 amino acids. The J segment lost 7 bases and the V segment lost 0 bases, leaving 6 bases of the junction unmatched. CDR1 and CDR2 (germline): SGDLS, YYNGEE. CDR3 in amino acids: CASSVAVRGIGELFF. The CDR3 nucleotides are TGTGCCAGCAGCGTAGCTGTCAGGGGGATCGGGGAGCTGTTTTTT.

The chain recombines TRBV30 with TRBJ1-2, with D hard to call. The V end lost 5 bases, the J end lost 8 bases, and 12 bases lay between the germline ends. CDR1 and CDR2 from the germline V gene are GTSNPN and SVGIG (reference sequence). The CDR3 consists of 11 residues. The DNA for the CDR3 is TGTGCCTGGGCACTGTTGGGGGGCTACACCTTC. This codes for CAWALLGGYTF.

This chain connects TRBV6-1 to TRBJ2-3; the D gene is possibly TRBD1 (5 bases). V lost 1 base and J lost 3, with 8 bases in between. This CDR3 spans 14 amino acids. Germline lookup yields CDR1 MNHNS and CDR2 SASEGT. The CDR3 sequence is CASSEETETDTQYF. The CDR3 nucleotides are TGTGCCAGCAGTGAAGAGACAGAAACAGATACGCAGTATTTT.